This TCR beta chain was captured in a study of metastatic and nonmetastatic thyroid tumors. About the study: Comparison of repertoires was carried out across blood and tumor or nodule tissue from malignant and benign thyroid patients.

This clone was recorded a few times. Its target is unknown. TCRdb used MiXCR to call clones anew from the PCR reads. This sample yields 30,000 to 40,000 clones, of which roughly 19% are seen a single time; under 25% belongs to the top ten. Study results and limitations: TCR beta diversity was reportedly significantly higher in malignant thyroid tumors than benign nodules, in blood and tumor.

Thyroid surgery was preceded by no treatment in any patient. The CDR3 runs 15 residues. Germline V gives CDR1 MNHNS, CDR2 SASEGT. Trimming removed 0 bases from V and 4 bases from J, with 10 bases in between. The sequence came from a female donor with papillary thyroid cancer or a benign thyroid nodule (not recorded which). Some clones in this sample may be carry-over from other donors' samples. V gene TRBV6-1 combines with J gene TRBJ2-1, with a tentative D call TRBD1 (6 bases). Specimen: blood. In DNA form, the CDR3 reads TGTGCCAGCAGTGAAGCGGACAGACCTTACAATGAGCAGTTCTTC. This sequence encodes CASSEADRPYNEQFF.